This passage covers 6 T cell receptor beta chains from one sample sequenced in a study of cytomegalovirus exposure and HLA in healthy donors. The PCR ran on 60 Vbeta and 13 Jbeta primers. The data were produced by immunoSEQ multiplex PCR, yet TCRdb's version contains in-frame clones alone and is incomplete. The sample lists 250,000 to 350,000 clones, roughly 90% occurring once. Sequencing was carried out using PBMCs. These receptors were obtained from a middle-aged man in good health and CMV-seropositive.

The chain uses TRBV18 and TRBJ2-5; 9 bases agree with TRBD2. Near its end, the DNA agrees better with TRBJ2-7, so the J call may be wrong. Germline lookup yields CDR1 KGHSH and CDR2 LQKENI. CDR3 size: 13 residues. The CDR3 nucleotides read TGTGCCAGCTCAGGACTAGCGAAAGACGAGCAGTACTTC. Its translation: CASSGLAKDEQYF.

J is TRBJ2-7 and V is TRBV7-2; 8 nucleotides line up with TRBD2. J lost 6 bases, V lost 5 bases, and 12 bases had no gene match. Germline lookup yields CDR1 SGHTA and CDR2 FQGNSA. This CDR3 has 15 amino acids. CDR3 bases: TGTGCCAGCAGCAGAAGTTACCGGGAGGGTTCCGAGCAGTACTTC. This gives the protein CASSRSYREGSEQYF.

The gene calls are TRBV5-1 and TRBJ2-1; D call uncertain. The CDR3 is 15 residues long. The V end was cut by 5 bases, the J end by 2 bases, with 14 bases between. From germline, CDR1 is SGHRS and CDR2 YFSETQ. The CDR3 DNA reads TGCGCCAGCAGGCAACTATTCTTCCCCTACAATGAGCAGTTCTTC. It translates to CASRQLFFPYNEQFF.

This chain links TRBV28 with TRBJ1-4; the match to TRBD1 covers 10 bases. The CDR3 runs to 14 residues. The V gene end was trimmed by 7 bases and the J gene end by 8 bases; junction bases not matched to a gene: 7. CDR1 MDHEN and CDR2 SYDVKM come from the germline V gene. The DNA of the CDR3 is TGTGCCAGCACCGGGACAGGGGAGGAGGAAAAACTGTTTTTT. It encodes CASTGTGEEEKLFF.

The rearrangement links TRBV7-9 to TRBJ2-7; 8 positions match TRBD1. Germline V lookup: CDR1 SEHNR, CDR2 FQNEAQ (reference sequence). The trim removed 1 base at V and 5 bases at J, leaving 7 bases unmatched. The CDR3 contains 15 residues. Here the CDR3 DNA reads TGTGCCAGCAGCTTAGGACCTGACAGGGGCGACGAGCAGTACTTC. Translating gives CASSLGPDRGDEQYF.

The chain employs TRBV27 and TRBJ1-5; D not certain. The CDR3 is made up of 13 amino acids. The germline CDR1 and CDR2 sequences are MNHEY and SMNVEV (reference sequence). Trimming pared 8 bases from V and 2 bases from J, leaving 10 bases between. CDR3 loop: CASSAGGNQPQHF. Here the CDR3 DNA reads TGTGCCAGCTCCGCGGGTGGCAATCAGCCCCAGCATTTT.